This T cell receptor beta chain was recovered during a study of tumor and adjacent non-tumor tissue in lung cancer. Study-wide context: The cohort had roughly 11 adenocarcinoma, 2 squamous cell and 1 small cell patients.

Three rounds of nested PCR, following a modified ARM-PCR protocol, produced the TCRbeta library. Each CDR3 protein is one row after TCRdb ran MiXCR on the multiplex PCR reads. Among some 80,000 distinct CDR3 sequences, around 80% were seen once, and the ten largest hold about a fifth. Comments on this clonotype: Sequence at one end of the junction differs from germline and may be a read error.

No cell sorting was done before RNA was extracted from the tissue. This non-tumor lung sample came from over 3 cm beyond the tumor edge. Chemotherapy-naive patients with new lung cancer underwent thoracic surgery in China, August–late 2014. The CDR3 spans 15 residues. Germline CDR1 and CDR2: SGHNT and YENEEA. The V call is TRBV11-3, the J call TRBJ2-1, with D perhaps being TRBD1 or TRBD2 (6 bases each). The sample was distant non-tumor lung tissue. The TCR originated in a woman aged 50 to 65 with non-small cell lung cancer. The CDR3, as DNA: TGTGCCAGCAGCTTCGATATCGGAGGGGACAATGAACAGTTCTTC. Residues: CASSFDIGGDNEQFF.